The count of the clone carrying this TCR beta chain is one. TCRdb's table, derived via immunoSEQ multiplex PCR, lists solely in-frame clones and lacks some. The table lists 29,000 or so clones, 80% to 90% of them singletons. This specimen comes from a study of T cell changes during pregnancy in multiple sclerosis. CDR1 and CDR2 from the germline V gene are LNHDA and SQIVND (reference sequence). The CDR3 totals 13 residues. Trimming left V 5 bases short and J 6 bases short, with 13 bases between. The clonotype was recovered from a female donor with multiple sclerosis, enrolled in a pregnancy study. Source: CD8+ T cells from peripheral blood mononuclear cells, taken in the second trimester of pregnancy. The chain combines TRBV19 with TRBJ1-2; D might be TRBD1 (5 bases). The CDR3 DNA follows: TGTGCCAGTAGTCTCGGGGGTTCTAATGGCTACACCTTC. Translated, it gives CASSLGGSNGYTF.